This TCR beta chain came from a study of neurological immune-mediated disorders. TCRdb re-called the 5' RACE reads through MiXCR, storing one row per CDR3 protein. The sample contains tens of thousands of distinct CDR3 sequences, roughly 4% of which appear only once. The CDR3 totals 15 residues. Trimming shortened V by 5 bases and J by 5 bases, and 19 bases separated the two germline ends. Germline V gene sequence: CDR1 SGHAT, CDR2 FQNNGV. This clonotype came up many times. Sequencing was performed on PBMCs. The chain links TRBV11-2 to TRBJ2-7, with D perhaps matching TRBD2 (5 bases). The TCR comes from a woman in her 50s with multiple sclerosis. CDR3 sequence: CASSPPVNPRDEQYF. The CDR3 nucleotides are TGTGCCAGCAGCCCCCCAGTGAACCCGAGGGACGAGCAGTACTTC.